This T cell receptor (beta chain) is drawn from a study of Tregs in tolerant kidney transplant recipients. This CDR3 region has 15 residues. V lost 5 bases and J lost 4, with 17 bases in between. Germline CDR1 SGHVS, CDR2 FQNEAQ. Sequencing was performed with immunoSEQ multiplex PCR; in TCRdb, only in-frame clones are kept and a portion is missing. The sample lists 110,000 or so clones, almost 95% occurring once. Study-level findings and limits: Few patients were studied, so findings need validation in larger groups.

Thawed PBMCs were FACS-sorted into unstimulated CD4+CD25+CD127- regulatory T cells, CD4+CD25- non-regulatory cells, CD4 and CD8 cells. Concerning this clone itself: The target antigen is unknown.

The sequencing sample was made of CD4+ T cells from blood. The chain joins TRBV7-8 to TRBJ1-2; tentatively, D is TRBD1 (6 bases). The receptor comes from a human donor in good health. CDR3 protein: CASSPDPGAGYGYTF. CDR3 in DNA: TGTGCCAGCAGCCCCGACCCAGGGGCGGGCTATGGCTACACCTTC.